Below are 8 T cell receptor beta chains sequenced from a single sample in a study of T cells in narcolepsy. TCRdb keeps only in-frame clones here, not all; method: immunoSEQ multiplex PCR. The table has 28,000 or so clones, about 89% seen once. Sequencing was done on a sample of CD45RA- memory CD4+ T cells from PBMCs. The receptors originated from a human donor with narcolepsy.

This clone was seen only once. The chain combines TRBV11-3 with TRBJ2-1, with 11 bases identical to TRBD2. Per the germline V gene, CDR1 is SGHNT and CDR2 is YENEEA. The CDR3 covers 16 residues. J gave up 9 bases and V 1 base, and 8 bases lay outside the gene matches. The CDR3 DNA is TGTGCCAGCAGCTTAGGTCGGACTAGCGGGCCCCCTGAGCAGTTCTTC. It yields the protein CASSLGRTSGPPEQFF.

As to this clone: The sample contains more than one DNA sequence encoding this CDR3. The chain links TRBV9 to TRBJ2-5; D is ambiguous. Germline V gene data show CDR1 as SGDLS and CDR2 as YYNGEE. Trimming shortened V by 0 bases and J by 4 bases, and 4 bases separated the two germline ends. The CDR3 totals 12 residues. CDR3 DNA: TGTGCCAGCAGCGTAGGGGGAGAGACCCAGTACTTC. Protein product: CASSVGGETQYF. The full variable domain, with the rest looked up from reference TRBV9 and TRBJ2-5, is DSGVTQTPKHLITATGQRVTLRCSPRSGDLSVYWYQQSLDQGLQFLIQYYNGEERAKGNILERFSAQQFPDLHSELNLSSLELGDSALYFCASSVGGETQYFGPGTRLLVL.

V is TRBV5-4 and J is TRBJ2-5; 9 bases are a match to TRBD2. The J segment lost 4 bases and the V segment lost 3 bases, leaving 10 bases of the junction unmatched. Per germline, CDR1 SGHNT and CDR2 YYREEE (reference sequence). This CDR3 has 16 amino acids. The CDR3 DNA follows: TGTGCCAGCAGCTCGGGCGGGGGGGCGAGTAGAGAGACCCAGTACTTC. This translates into CASSSGGGASRETQYF.

V gene TRBV6-1 combines with J gene TRBJ1-5; 7 nucleotides match TRBD1. V trimming: 8 bases; J trimming: 4 bases; junction bases outside the gene matches: 5. There are 13 residues in the CDR3. The germline V gene encodes CDR1 MNHNS and CDR2 SASEGT. This CDR3 reads CASYPGQNQPQHF. The CDR3, as DNA: TGTGCCAGCTACCCGGGACAGAATCAGCCCCAGCATTTT.

This chain connects TRBV5-1 to TRBJ2-5; TRBD1 aligns across 8 bases. This CDR3 contains 13 residues. Germline assignment: CDR1 SGHRS and CDR2 YFSETQ. Germline trimming cut 7 bases from V and 4 bases from J; bases unmatched to any gene: 6. The CDR3 bases are TGCGCCAGCTTTACAGGGGGATCAGAGACCCAGTACTTC. Its translation: CASFTGGSETQYF.

This clone was observed once. The rearrangement joins TRBV2 to TRBJ2-3; TRBD2 aligns across 12 bases. The CDR3 loop spans 16 amino acids. V shed 7 bases, J shed 2 bases, and the junction held 7 bases outside the gene matches. CDR1 SNHLY and CDR2 FYNNEI come from the germline V gene. DNA for the CDR3: TGTGCCAGCAATCTAGCGGGGGGGCCACTCACAGATACGCAGTATTTT. It is translated as CASNLAGGPLTDTQYF.

V and J are TRBV21-1 and TRBJ2-5; the table's TRBD2 call for D was not verified on the DNA. TRBV21-1 is flagged as a pseudogene. The CDR3 extends over 12 amino acids. The CDR3 DNA sequence: TGTGCCAGCGGGTTAAGAGGGGAGGCCCAGTACTTC. Translating gives CASGLRGEAQYF.

This clone showed up just a few times. V and J are TRBV10-3 and TRBJ1-4; TRBD1 matches at 8 bases. CDR1 ENHRY and CDR2 SYGVKD come from the germline V gene. This CDR3 region has 13 residues. The V and J ends lost 6 bases and 7 bases, in that order; junction bases with no gene match: 4. Here the CDR3 reads CAIRAGQGEKLFF. In DNA form, the CDR3 reads TGTGCCATCAGGGCCGGACAGGGTGAAAAACTGTTTTTT.